The rows below give T cell receptor beta chains drawn from one sample of a study of T cell responses to AZD1222 COVID-19 vaccine. The table came from immunoSEQ multiplex PCR; TCRdb's copy has only in-frame clones and leaves some out. The sample has 150,000 to 200,000 clones, approximately 92% seen once. The sample here was peripheral blood, taken on day 0 of AZD1222 vaccination. These receptors were taken from an adult in good health. CDR3s include the opening cysteine and the closing phenylalanine or tryptophan. A D gene is named only where the DNA matches it firmly. Clone size, where shown, is once, few, many, or a class for clones that have expanded.

CDR3 protein: CASSQASSGNTIYF
CDR3 DNA: TGTGCCAGCAGTCAAGCGAGCTCTGGAAACACCATATATTTT
clone size: NA
D gene: NA
J gene: TRBJ1-3
V gene: TRBV6-2/TRBV6-3
CDR3 length: 14

CDR3 protein: CASSPGPLAKNIQYF
CDR3 DNA: TGTGCCAGCAGCCCGGGACCGCTAGCCAAAAACATTCAGTACTTC
clone size: NA
D gene: NA
J gene: TRBJ2-4
V gene: TRBV11-3
CDR3 length: 15

CDR3 protein: CASSSMGTEAFF
CDR3 DNA: TGTGCCAGCAGTTCCATGGGCACTGAAGCTTTCTTT
clone size: NA
D gene: NA
J gene: TRBJ1-1
V gene: TRBV12-3/TRBV12-4
CDR3 length: 12

CDR3 protein: CASSLRWGEQFF
CDR3 DNA: TGTGCCAGCAGCCTCAGATGGGGTGAGCAGTTCTTC
clone size: NA
D gene: NA
J gene: TRBJ2-1
V gene: TRBV7-3
CDR3 length: 12

CDR3 protein: CASSPGTPNTDTQYF
CDR3 DNA: TGTGCCAGCAGCCCCGGGACACCTAACACAGATACGCAGTATTTT
clone size: once
D gene: NA
J gene: TRBJ2-3
V gene: TRBV7-3
CDR3 length: 15

CDR3 protein: CASCGGNTGELFF
CDR3 DNA: TGTGCCTCTTGCGGGGGGAACACCGGGGAGCTGTTTTTT
clone size: NA
D gene: TRBD2
J gene: TRBJ2-2
V gene: TRBV10-3
CDR3 length: 13

CDR3 protein: CATSDPRGSGELFF
CDR3 DNA: TGTGCCACCAGTGATCCCAGGGGCTCCGGGGAGCTGTTTTTT
clone size: NA
D gene: NA
J gene: TRBJ2-2
V gene: TRBV24-1
CDR3 length: 14

CDR3 protein: CASSGDTGPLNGYTF
CDR3 DNA: TGTGCCAGCAGCGGGGACACGGGGCCTCTCAATGGCTACACCTTC
clone size: once
D gene: NA
J gene: TRBJ1-2
V gene: TRBV9
CDR3 length: 15

CDR3 protein: CSASFGGGEAFF
CDR3 DNA: TGCAGTGCTAGTTTCGGGGGCGGGGAAGCTTTCTTT
clone size: NA
D gene: NA
J gene: TRBJ1-1
V gene: TRBV20-1
CDR3 length: 12

CDR3 protein: CASSLSPSGSNTGELFF
CDR3 DNA: TGTGCCAGCAGTTTATCCCCTAGCGGGAGCAACACCGGGGAGCTGTTTTTT
clone size: NA
D gene: TRBD2
J gene: TRBJ2-2
V gene: TRBV27
CDR3 length: 17

CDR3 protein: CASLDGVGYGYTF
CDR3 DNA: TGTGCCAGCCTCGATGGCGTTGGATATGGCTACACCTTC
clone size: once
D gene: NA
J gene: TRBJ1-2
V gene: TRBV28
CDR3 length: 13

CDR3 protein: CASSRSGTISNSPLHF
CDR3 DNA: TGTGCCAGCAGCCGGTCCGGGACGATCTCTAATTCACCCCTCCACTTT
clone size: NA
D gene: NA
J gene: TRBJ1-6
V gene: TRBV27
CDR3 length: 16

CDR3 protein: CASSEFGRAPYSNQPQHF
CDR3 DNA: TGTGCCAGCAGTGAATTTGGCAGGGCACCATATAGCAATCAGCCCCAGCATTTT
clone size: NA
D gene: NA
J gene: TRBJ1-5
V gene: TRBV6-1
CDR3 length: 18

CDR3 protein: CASSLGQRVANTEAFF
CDR3 DNA: TGTGCCAGCAGCTTAGGTCAACGGGTTGCGAACACTGAAGCTTTCTTT
clone size: NA
D gene: NA
J gene: TRBJ1-1
V gene: TRBV7-9
CDR3 length: 16

CDR3 protein: CASTPPGQGVTEAFF
CDR3 DNA: TGTGCCAGCACCCCACCGGGACAGGGGGTCACTGAAGCTTTCTTT
clone size: once
D gene: TRBD1
J gene: TRBJ1-1
V gene: TRBV6-2/TRBV6-3
CDR3 length: 15

CDR3 protein: CAISESTGQPQHF
CDR3 DNA: TGTGCCATCAGTGAGTCGACAGGTCAGCCCCAGCATTTT
clone size: NA
D gene: NA
J gene: TRBJ1-5
V gene: TRBV10-3
CDR3 length: 13

CDR3 protein: CASSPYSETQYF
CDR3 DNA: TGTGCCAGCTCACCATATTCCGAGACCCAGTACTTC
clone size: NA
D gene: NA
J gene: TRBJ2-5
V gene: TRBV18
CDR3 length: 12

CDR3 protein: CASSLSRVYSPLHF
CDR3 DNA: TGCGCCAGCAGCTTGTCTAGGGTATATTCACCCCTCCACTTT
clone size: NA
D gene: NA
J gene: TRBJ1-6
V gene: TRBV5-1
CDR3 length: 14

CDR3 protein: CAISEKGSVTNYGYTF
CDR3 DNA: TGTGCCATCAGTGAAAAAGGCTCAGTAACTAACTATGGCTACACCTTC
clone size: NA
D gene: NA
J gene: TRBJ1-2
V gene: TRBV10-3
CDR3 length: 16

CDR3 protein: CASSYTLNRTENEKLFF
CDR3 DNA: TGTGCCAGCAGTTATACCTTAAACCGGACAGAAAATGAAAAACTGTTTTTT
clone size: NA
D gene: NA
J gene: TRBJ1-4
V gene: TRBV27
CDR3 length: 17

CDR3 protein: CASSPRGTGGAGGSPLHF
CDR3 DNA: TGTGCCAGCAGCCCCAGGGGGACAGGGGGCGCGGGTGGTTCACCCCTCCACTTT
clone size: NA
D gene: TRBD1
J gene: TRBJ1-6
V gene: TRBV5-4
CDR3 length: 18

CDR3 protein: CASPWTGNYGYTF
CDR3 DNA: TGTGCCAGCCCTTGGACAGGCAACTATGGCTACACCTTC
clone size: NA
D gene: TRBD1
J gene: TRBJ1-2
V gene: TRBV6-6
CDR3 length: 13

CDR3 protein: CASSVLQGPGEKLFF
CDR3 DNA: TGTGCCAGCAGCGTACTTCAGGGGCCGGGAGAAAAACTGTTTTTT
clone size: NA
D gene: NA
J gene: TRBJ1-4
V gene: TRBV9
CDR3 length: 15

CDR3 protein: CASSQEGLAGETQYF
CDR3 DNA: TGCGCCAGCAGCCAAGAAGGGCTAGCCGGAGAGACCCAGTACTTC
clone size: few
D gene: NA
J gene: TRBJ2-5
V gene: TRBV4-3
CDR3 length: 15

CDR3 protein: CASSLGESRINGYTF
CDR3 DNA: TGTGCCAGCAGTTTAGGCGAGTCCAGGATCAATGGCTACACCTTC
clone size: NA
D gene: NA
J gene: TRBJ1-2
V gene: TRBV28
CDR3 length: 15

CDR3 protein: CASSLTDVSPLHF
CDR3 DNA: TGCGCCAGCAGCTTAACGGATGTTTCACCCCTCCACTTT
clone size: few
D gene: NA
J gene: TRBJ1-6
V gene: TRBV4-1
CDR3 length: 13

CDR3 protein: CASSFQSGGVIEQFF
CDR3 DNA: TGTGCCAGCAGCTTTCAGAGCGGGGGGGTAATTGAGCAGTTCTTC
clone size: NA
D gene: TRBD2
J gene: TRBJ2-1
V gene: TRBV7-3
CDR3 length: 15

CDR3 protein: CASSLGRATNNEQFF
CDR3 DNA: TGTGCCAGCAGCTTAGGCCGGGCTACAAACAATGAGCAGTTCTTC
clone size: NA
D gene: NA
J gene: TRBJ2-1
V gene: TRBV11-1
CDR3 length: 15

CDR3 protein: CASSLEGPFHPWFF
CDR3 DNA: TGTGCCAGCAGCTTGGAGGGACCTTTCCACCCGTGGTTCTTC
clone size: NA
D gene: NA
J gene: TRBJ2-1
V gene: TRBV5-6
CDR3 length: 14

CDR3 protein: CASSLIVELFF
CDR3 DNA: TGTGCCAGCAGCTTAATTGTGGAGCTGTTTTTT
clone size: NA
D gene: NA
J gene: TRBJ2-2
V gene: TRBV7-3
CDR3 length: 11

CDR3 protein: CASSLTLAGDEQFF
CDR3 DNA: TGCGCCAGCAGCTTGACCCTTGCAGGGGATGAGCAGTTCTTC
clone size: once
D gene: NA
J gene: TRBJ2-1
V gene: TRBV5-1
CDR3 length: 14

CDR3 protein: CASGLGTAEYGYTF
CDR3 DNA: TGTGCTAGTGGTTTGGGGACAGCTGAATATGGCTACACCTTC
clone size: NA
D gene: NA
J gene: TRBJ1-2
V gene: TRBV12-5
CDR3 length: 14

CDR3 protein: CSVANIRGRGMNTEAFF
CDR3 DNA: TGCAGCGTTGCCAACATTCGAGGCAGGGGGATGAACACTGAAGCTTTCTTT
clone size: NA
D gene: TRBD1
J gene: TRBJ1-1
V gene: TRBV29-1
CDR3 length: 17

CDR3 protein: CASSPRRGHTEAFF
CDR3 DNA: TGTGCCAGCAGTCCAAGGAGGGGGCACACTGAAGCTTTCTTT
clone size: NA
D gene: TRBD1
J gene: TRBJ1-1
V gene: TRBV2
CDR3 length: 14

CDR3 protein: CASRRQGDTDTQYF
CDR3 DNA: TGTGCCAGCAGACGACAGGGGGACACAGATACGCAGTATTTT
clone size: NA
D gene: TRBD1
J gene: TRBJ2-3
V gene: TRBV5-4
CDR3 length: 14

CDR3 protein: CASSAPRTSGGGFADTQYF
CDR3 DNA: TGTGCCAGCAGCGCCCCCCGGACTAGCGGGGGAGGTTTCGCAGATACGCAGTATTTT
clone size: NA
D gene: TRBD2
J gene: TRBJ2-3
V gene: TRBV2
CDR3 length: 19

CDR3 protein: CASGLRTGGYGNQPQHF
CDR3 DNA: TGTGCTAGTGGTTTGCGGACAGGGGGTTATGGCAATCAGCCCCAGCATTTT
clone size: NA
D gene: TRBD1
J gene: TRBJ1-5
V gene: TRBV12-5
CDR3 length: 17

CDR3 protein: CASSEGPNQPQHF
CDR3 DNA: TGCGCCAGCAGTGAGGGACCCAATCAGCCCCAGCATTTT
clone size: NA
D gene: NA
J gene: TRBJ1-5
V gene: TRBV10-1
CDR3 length: 13

CDR3 protein: CASSPGGSSSNTEAFF
CDR3 DNA: TGTGCCAGCAGCCCAGGGGGGAGCAGCTCAAACACTGAAGCTTTCTTT
clone size: NA
D gene: TRBD1
J gene: TRBJ1-1
V gene: TRBV7-9
CDR3 length: 16

CDR3 protein: CASSLARGRDQPQHF
CDR3 DNA: TGTGCCAGCAGCTTAGCGCGGGGGCGGGATCAGCCCCAGCATTTT
clone size: once
D gene: NA
J gene: TRBJ1-5
V gene: TRBV7-6
CDR3 length: 15

CDR3 protein: CASNPAGTGAEKLFF
CDR3 DNA: TGTGCCAGTAACCCGGCCGGGACAGGTGCCGAAAAACTGTTTTTT
clone size: few
D gene: TRBD1
J gene: TRBJ1-4
V gene: TRBV19
CDR3 length: 15

CDR3 protein: CASSQGGQGNEKLFF
CDR3 DNA: TGTGCCAGCAGCCAGGGAGGGCAGGGTAATGAAAAACTGTTTTTT
clone size: NA
D gene: NA
J gene: TRBJ1-4
V gene: TRBV3-1/TRBV3-2
CDR3 length: 15

CDR3 protein: CASSLGTGLGNQPQHF
CDR3 DNA: TGCGCCAGCAGCCTCGGGACAGGGTTGGGCAATCAGCCCCAGCATTTT
clone size: NA
D gene: TRBD1
J gene: TRBJ1-5
V gene: TRBV5-1
CDR3 length: 16

CDR3 protein: CASSAGTSTEAFF
CDR3 DNA: TGTGCCAGCAGCGCCGGGACAAGCACTGAAGCTTTCTTT
clone size: NA
D gene: NA
J gene: TRBJ1-1
V gene: TRBV9
CDR3 length: 13

CDR3 protein: CASSLFRGTEAFF
CDR3 DNA: TGTGCCAGCAGCTTATTCCGGGGGACTGAAGCTTTCTTT
clone size: NA
D gene: NA
J gene: TRBJ1-1
V gene: TRBV11-2
CDR3 length: 13

CDR3 protein: CASSEIAGENYGYTF
CDR3 DNA: TGTGCCAGCAGTGAAATCGCAGGAGAGAACTATGGCTACACCTTC
clone size: NA
D gene: NA
J gene: TRBJ1-2
V gene: TRBV6-1
CDR3 length: 15

CDR3 protein: CASSLARGLAGADTQYF
CDR3 DNA: TGTGCCAGCAGCTTAGCGCGAGGACTAGCGGGGGCAGATACGCAGTATTTT
clone size: NA
D gene: TRBD2
J gene: TRBJ2-3
V gene: TRBV7-7
CDR3 length: 17

CDR3 protein: CASSFDSGNTIYF
CDR3 DNA: TGTGCCAGCAGCTTCGACTCTGGAAACACCATATATTTT
clone size: NA
D gene: NA
J gene: TRBJ1-3
V gene: TRBV7-9
CDR3 length: 13

CDR3 protein: CAWGGRETEAFF
CDR3 DNA: TGTGCCTGGGGGGGGCGCGAGACTGAAGCTTTCTTT
clone size: NA
D gene: NA
J gene: TRBJ1-1
V gene: TRBV7-9
CDR3 length: 12

CDR3 protein: CASSEGPRTF
CDR3 DNA: TGTGCCAGCAGTGAAGGCCCAAGGACCTTC
clone size: NA
D gene: NA
J gene: TRBJ1-2
V gene: TRBV2
CDR3 length: 10

CDR3 protein: CASSGRGGGLEGKLFF
CDR3 DNA: TGTGCCAGCAGTGGGCGCGGAGGAGGCCTAGAGGGAAAACTGTTTTTT
clone size: NA
D gene: NA
J gene: TRBJ1-4
V gene: TRBV6-1
CDR3 length: 16

CDR3 protein: CASSHPGEETQYF
CDR3 DNA: TGCGCCAGCAGCCACCCGGGGGAAGAGACCCAGTACTTC
clone size: few
D gene: NA
J gene: TRBJ2-5
V gene: TRBV4-1
CDR3 length: 13

CDR3 protein: CASSELGGFTEAFF
CDR3 DNA: TGTGCCAGCAGTGAATTGGGGGGATTCACTGAAGCTTTCTTT
clone size: NA
D gene: NA
J gene: TRBJ1-1
V gene: TRBV2
CDR3 length: 14

CDR3 protein: CASSLSGGARVQPQHF
CDR3 DNA: TGTGCCAGCAGCTTATCCGGGGGCGCGAGGGTTCAGCCCCAGCATTTT
clone size: NA
D gene: NA
J gene: TRBJ1-5
V gene: TRBV7-9
CDR3 length: 16